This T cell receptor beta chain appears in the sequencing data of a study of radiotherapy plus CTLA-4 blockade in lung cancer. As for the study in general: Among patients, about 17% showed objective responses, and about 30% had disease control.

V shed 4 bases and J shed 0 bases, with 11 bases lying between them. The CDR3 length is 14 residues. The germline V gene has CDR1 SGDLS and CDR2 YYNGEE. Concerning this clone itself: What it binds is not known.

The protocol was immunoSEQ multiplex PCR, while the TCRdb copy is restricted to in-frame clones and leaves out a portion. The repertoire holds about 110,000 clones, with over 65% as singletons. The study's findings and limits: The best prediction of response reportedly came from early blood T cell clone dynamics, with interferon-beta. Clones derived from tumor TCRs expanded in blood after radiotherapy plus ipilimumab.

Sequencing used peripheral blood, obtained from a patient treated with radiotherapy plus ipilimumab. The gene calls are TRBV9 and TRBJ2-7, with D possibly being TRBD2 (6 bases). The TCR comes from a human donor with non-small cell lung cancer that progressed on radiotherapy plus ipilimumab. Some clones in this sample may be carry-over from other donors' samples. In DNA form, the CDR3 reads TGTGCCAGCAGCCCACGACTAGACTCCTACGAGCAGTACTTC. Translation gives CASSPRLDSYEQYF.